This T cell receptor (beta chain) originates from a study of human T cells and chemical hapten exposure. Findings and caveats of the study: As the donors had alopecia, their immune response may differ from healthy people's. The number of TCRs above 1 in 1000 frequency did not change after DPC sensitization.

Time point described: patch test 1, 2 weeks after DPC sensitization. Treatment of the sample: therapeutic diphenylcyclopropenone sensitization with weekly scalp DPC. It was from unfractionated whole blood that total RNA was extracted. V lost 2 bases, J lost 8 bases, and 12 bases lay in between. The CDR3 sequence is 14 residues long. CDR1 and CDR2 (germline): MNHEY, SVGAGI. Using its own MiXCR run on the RACE reads, TCRdb lists one record per CDR3 protein. The sample has approximately 340,000 distinct CDR3 sequences, around 7% seen once. As to this clonotype: Its antigen is undetermined.

The sample in question was whole blood, obtained in connection with sensitization to the hapten diphenylcyclopropenone (DPC). The V call is TRBV6-5, the J call TRBJ1-4; D is unclear. This TCR derives from a woman aged 18-35 years with alopecia areata. Some clones in this sample may be carry-over from other donors' samples. The CDR3 bases are TGTGCCAGCAGTTACCTAGGCCCGAGAGAAAAACTGTTTTTT. Translated: CASSYLGPREKLFF.